The source of this TCR beta chain is a study of Graves' ophthalmopathy and Graves' hyperthyroidism. This clonotype was counted ten times or more. Amplified material comprised TCR beta CDR3 regions derived from RNA transcripts. Amplification began with first-round RT-PCR using HTBI primers, then second-round multiplex PCR was performed. TCRdb re-derived calls from the multiplex PCR reads in MiXCR, one entry per CDR3 protein. The sample lists about 370,000 distinct CDR3 sequences, around 16% occurring once. Pregnancy or lactation, uncontrolled infections and other autoimmune diseases were grounds for excluding patients. The CDR3 is 15 amino acids. The V end lost 0 bases, the J end lost 5 bases, and 13 bases lay between the germline ends. Germline V gene lookup returns CDR1 DFQATT and CDR2 SNEGSKA (reference sequence).

This chain uses TRBV20-1 with TRBJ2-2; D may correspond to TRBD1 or TRBD2 (5 bases each). The sequencing input was peripheral blood. The TCR sequence derives from a woman aged 18-29 years with Graves' ophthalmopathy. The CDR3 reads CSARDMGTGTGELFF. In nucleotides, the CDR3 is TGCAGTGCTAGAGATATGGGGACCGGGACCGGGGAGCTGTTTTTT.